These 20 T cell receptor beta chains were sequenced from one sample in a study of cytomegalovirus exposure and HLA in healthy donors. In the PCR, 60 Vbeta and 13 Jbeta primers were used. Repertoires were generated with immunoSEQ multiplex PCR, while TCRdb's copy carries only in-frame clones and drops some. The sample shows approximately 88,000 clones, around 84% of them seen only once. Input material: PBMCs. The source of these receptors is a young man in good health and CMV-seronegative.

The chain is built from TRBV2 and TRBJ2-1; 8 bases align to TRBD2. The V and J ends lost 2 bases and 5 bases, in that order; junction bases with no gene match: 5. The CDR3 runs to 15 residues. Germline V lookup: CDR1 SNHLY, CDR2 FYNNEI. The CDR3 protein is CASSEWRGLDNEQFF. As DNA, the CDR3 is TGTGCCAGCAGTGAATGGAGGGGACTAGACAATGAGCAGTTCTTC.

This clone was seen just once. The chain combines TRBV7-9 with TRBJ1-1; weak D call: TRBD1 (6 bases). The CDR3 is made up of 15 amino acids. The germline V and J ends were trimmed by 2 bases and 4 bases, with 14 bases remaining between them. Germline V lookup: CDR1 SEHNR, CDR2 FQNEAQ (reference sequence). This CDR3 reads CASSLLNPGATEAFF. The CDR3 DNA sequence: TGTGCCAGCAGCTTATTGAATCCAGGGGCCACTGAAGCTTTCTTT.

The V gene is TRBV12-5, the J gene TRBJ2-7, with 12 positions matching TRBD1. The CDR3 spans 16 residues. Germline V gene sequence: CDR1 LGHNT, CDR2 FRNRAP. Germline trimming cut 4 bases from V and 9 bases from J; bases unmatched to any gene: 13. CDR3 loop: CASGSTIRGQGAAQYF. CDR3 nucleotides: TGTGCTAGTGGTTCCACGATCCGGGGACAGGGGGCGGCGCAGTACTTC.

The rearrangement joins TRBV29-1 to TRBJ1-4; D remains unclear. CDR3 length: 13 amino acids. Trimming left V 7 bases short and J 0 bases short, with 9 bases between. From germline, CDR1 is SQVTM and CDR2 ANQGSEA. The CDR3 is CSAAPATNEKLFF. Written as DNA, the CDR3 is TGCAGCGCCGCTCCAGCAACTAATGAAAAACTGTTTTTT.

V is TRBV9 and J is TRBJ2-1, with D perhaps TRBD2 (5 bases). V lost 4 bases to trimming and J lost 13 bases, with 18 bases between them. This CDR3 has 13 amino acids. Germline CDR1 and CDR2: SGDLS and YYNGEE. The CDR3 DNA reads as TGTGCCAGCAGCCATACTAACGGGGTTCGTCAGTTCTTC. Its protein product is CASSHTNGVRQFF.

This chain uses TRBV7-9 with TRBJ2-3, with a possible D match to TRBD2 (5 bases). Germline V CDR1 and CDR2: SEHNR, FQNEAQ (reference sequence). This CDR3 comprises 13 residues. Trimming stripped 5 bases from V and 5 bases from J, with 11 bases between. This CDR3 reads CASSPGTIDTQYF. The CDR3 DNA reads as TGTGCCAGCAGCCCGGGAACAATAGATACGCAGTATTTT.

This clone was seen only once. V is TRBV5-1 and J is TRBJ1-6; tentatively, D is TRBD1 (5 bases). V lost 0 bases to trimming and J lost 5 bases, with 12 bases between them. Germline CDR1 reads SGHRS; CDR2 reads YFSETQ. This CDR3 is built from 16 residues. The CDR3, as DNA: TGCGCCAGCAGCTTGGGAGTTTCGGGGGATAATTCACCCCTCCACTTT. This encodes CASSLGVSGDNSPLHF.

V gene TRBV6-1 combines with J gene TRBJ1-2; D gene ambiguous. The V end was cut by 7 bases, the J end by 4 bases, with 19 bases between. Germline CDR1 and CDR2: MNHNS and SASEGT. This CDR3 has 15 residues. CDR3 in DNA: TGTGCCAGCAACCGCCATGTAGGAGACCCCTATGGCTACACCTTC. It encodes CASNRHVGDPYGYTF.

This sequence joins TRBV28 and TRBJ1-1, with TRBD1 as a possible D gene (6 bases). This CDR3 has 17 amino acids. V shed 2 bases and J shed 0 bases, with 16 bases lying between them. Germline CDR1 and CDR2: MDHEN and SYDVKM. Here the CDR3 reads CASSLGGSRSVNTEAFF. The CDR3 nucleotides read TGTGCCAGCAGTTTAGGGGGCAGTCGCTCCGTGAACACTGAAGCTTTCTTT.

This clone was counted once. One end of the junction varies from germline; a read error may be responsible. V is TRBV7-7 and J is TRBJ2-1; 16 nucleotides match TRBD2. The CDR3 runs 18 residues. CDR1 and CDR2 (germline): SSHAT, FNYEAQ (reference sequence). CDR3 in amino acids: CASSPGTSGGAAYNEQFF. The CDR3 region has the DNA TGTGCTAGCAGCCCCGGGACTAGCGGGGGGGCTGCCTACAATGAGCAGTTCTTC.

The chain recombines TRBV9 with TRBJ2-3; tentative D call: TRBD2 (5 bases). Trimming stripped 1 base from V and 2 bases from J, with 14 bases between. This CDR3 has 16 amino acids. Germline V CDR1 and CDR2: SGDLS, YYNGEE. CDR3 in DNA: TGTGCCAGCAGCGTAAACGGAGGACCAGACACAGATACGCAGTATTTT. The encoded protein is CASSVNGGPDTDTQYF.

The chain recombines TRBV6-6 with TRBJ2-5; the D gene is possibly TRBD1 (5 bases). CDR3 length: 14 residues. Trimming took 5 bases from V and 4 from J, leaving 14 bases between them. Looked up from germline, CDR1 is MNHNY and CDR2 is SVGAGI (reference sequence). Written as DNA, the CDR3 is TGTGCCAGCAGTCCAGGGTGGGGTGTAGAGACCCAGTACTTC. Translation: CASSPGWGVETQYF.

The rearrangement links TRBV4-2 to TRBJ2-7; no reliable D call. The CDR3 is 15 residues long. The germline V gene has CDR1 LGHNA and CDR2 YNFKEQ. V lost 2 bases and J lost 3, with 14 bases in between. The CDR3 region is CASSQSNTEFYEQYF. The CDR3 DNA follows: TGTGCCAGCAGCCAATCAAATACGGAGTTCTACGAGCAGTACTTC.

This chain uses TRBV6-1 with TRBJ2-7; the D is unclear. The CDR3 runs 11 residues. With 6 bases removed from V and 5 bases from J, the gap between germline ends came to 8 bases. Germline CDR1 reads MNHNS; CDR2 reads SASEGT. CDR3 residues: CASSPRDEQYF. The CDR3 coding sequence is TGTGCCAGCAGCCCACGGGACGAGCAGTACTTC.

The gene calls are TRBV5-1 and TRBJ2-2, with 7 bases lining up with TRBD1. Looked up from germline, CDR1 is SGHRS and CDR2 is YFSETQ. The J segment lost 6 bases and the V segment lost 1 base, leaving 6 bases of the junction unmatched. This CDR3 has 15 residues. The CDR3: CASSLRDSYAGELFF. The CDR3 region has the DNA TGCGCCAGCAGCTTGAGGGACAGCTACGCCGGGGAGCTGTTTTTT.

The gene calls are TRBV19 and TRBJ1-5; D possibly corresponds to TRBD1 (6 bases). CDR3 length equals 15 residues. Germline V CDR1 and CDR2: LNHDA, SQIVND (reference sequence). V was clipped by 7 bases and J by 6 bases, with 19 bases between them. The CDR3 DNA is TGTGCCAGTACCGCAAGGTGGGGGCGCGGTCAGCCCCAGCATTTT. Protein: CASTARWGRGQPQHF.

As concerns this clone: Mismatch with germline at one junction end may stem from a read error. The chain uses TRBV7-9 and TRBJ2-3; 8 positions agree with TRBD1. The CDR3 covers 12 residues. Germline assignment: CDR1 SEHNR and CDR2 FQNEAQ (reference sequence). The CDR3 reads CSSSPQGGGQYF. DNA for the CDR3: TGTTCCAGCAGCCCACAGGGGGGAGGACAGTATTTT.

There are a few counts of this clone. This chain connects TRBV5-6 to TRBJ1-3; D is uncertain. Germline CDR1 and CDR2: SGHDT and YYEEEE. Trimming took 4 bases from V and 0 from J, leaving 17 bases between them. The CDR3 contains 17 residues. The CDR3 bases are TGTGCCAGCAGCCGTCGGTTCGTCTCGAGCTCTGGAAACACCATATATTTT. Translated, it gives CASSRRFVSSSGNTIYF.

J is TRBJ2-3 and V is TRBV15, with D perhaps matching TRBD1 (7 bases). The CDR3 loop spans 16 amino acids. Trimming took 1 base from V and 3 from J, leaving 14 bases between them. Germline values: CDR1 LNHNV, CDR2 YYDKDF (reference sequence). This CDR3 is CATSRVESGGTDTQYF. The CDR3 bases are TGTGCCACCAGCAGAGTAGAGTCAGGGGGGACAGATACGCAGTATTTT.

This clone was seen only once. This rearrangement joins TRBV4-1 to TRBJ2-7, with D unresolved. Germline CDR1 is MGHRA and CDR2 is YSYEKL. The CDR3 runs 14 residues. The germline V and J ends were trimmed by 3 bases and 7 bases, with 16 bases remaining between them. Here the CDR3 reads CASSQSRVSGEQYF. The CDR3 DNA reads as TGCGCCAGCAGCCAGTCTCGGGTCTCTGGGGAGCAGTACTTC.